Below are 13 T cell receptor beta chains sequenced from a single sample in a study of T cell responses to AZD1222 COVID-19 vaccine. TCRdb's copy holds only in-frame clones and misses some; the assay was immunoSEQ multiplex PCR. This sample carries 150,000 to 180,000 clones, around nine tenths of them seen once, and the ten largest clones take approximately 17%. The source material was peripheral blood, sampled on day 0 of AZD1222 vaccination. Source of these receptors: an adult in good health.

The chain employs TRBV10-3 and TRBJ1-1; 7 bases agree with TRBD1. The V segment lost 6 bases and the J segment 6 bases; nucleotides outside the gene matches: 7. Per the germline V gene, CDR1 is ENHRY and CDR2 is SYGVKD. The CDR3 extends over 13 amino acids. The CDR3 DNA is TGTGCCATCAGCGGGGACAGCCGGCCTGAAGCTTTCTTT. Amino acids: CAISGDSRPEAFF.

Note on this clone: At one end the junction does not follow the germline gene, possibly because of a read error. The chain joins TRBV27 to TRBJ1-1, with D maybe TRBD1 (6 bases). CDR3 length: 14 amino acids. From germline, CDR1 is MNHEY and CDR2 SMNVEV (reference sequence). This chain's CDR3 is CASSSQGLKTEAFF. The CDR3, as DNA: TGTGCCAGCAGTTCACAGGGTTTGAAAACTGAAGCTTTCTTT.

V is TRBV12-5 and J is TRBJ2-2; the D gene could be TRBD1 or TRBD2 (5 bases each). The CDR3 has 14 residues. Germline loops: CDR1 LGHNT, CDR2 FRNRAP. The V and J ends lost 4 bases and 4 bases respectively, with 10 bases between them. The CDR3 here is CASGWGSGTGELFF. CDR3 coding DNA: TGTGCTAGTGGTTGGGGGTCGGGCACCGGGGAGCTGTTTTTT.

This clone was observed once. The conserved final phenylalanine or tryptophan is absent from the CDR3, which likely points to a read error. No DNA is shown, since the ends of the CDR3 on it are uncertain; the CDR3 is the one TCRdb lists. The chain has TRBV10-1 and TRBJ1-3. The germline V gene encodes CDR1 WNHNN and CDR2 SYGVQD (reference sequence). The length of the CDR3 is 11 amino acids, counting both ends. CDR3 amino acids: CASSECGRGEA.

This chain joins TRBV28 and TRBJ1-1; D is unclear. The germline V gene encodes CDR1 MDHEN and CDR2 SYDVKM. V was clipped by 8 bases and J by 0 bases, with 10 bases between them. The CDR3 loop spans 13 amino acids. CDR3 region: CASGGVMNTEAFF. In DNA, the CDR3 is TGTGCCAGCGGAGGTGTTATGAACACTGAAGCTTTCTTT. Full variable domain (missing parts from reference TRBV28 and TRBJ1-1): DVKVTQSSRYLVKRTGEKVFLECVQDMDHENMFWYRQDPGLGLRLIYFSYDVKMKEKGDIPEGYSVSREKKERFSLILESASTNQTSMYLCASGGVMNTEAFFGQGTRLTVV.

The chain recombines TRBV28 with TRBJ1-2, with D hard to call. CDR3 length: 14 residues. Germline V CDR1 and CDR2: MDHEN, SYDVKM. Between the trimmed V and J ends, which lost 2 bases and 5 bases, there was a span of 12 bases. CDR3 amino acids: CASSLGSGVYGYTF. CDR3 nucleotides: TGTGCCAGCAGTTTAGGGTCAGGAGTTTATGGCTACACCTTC.

The chain is built from TRBV9 and TRBJ2-2; D unresolved. Trimming took off 3 bases at V and 6 bases at J, with 9 bases between the two ends. This CDR3 comprises 13 residues. CDR1 and CDR2 (germline): SGDLS, YYNGEE. CDR3 in amino acids: CASSDWGSGELFF. CDR3 in DNA: TGTGCCAGCAGCGACTGGGGATCCGGGGAGCTGTTTTTT. Full variable domain (missing parts from reference TRBV9 and TRBJ2-2): DSGVTQTPKHLITATGQRVTLRCSPRSGDLSVYWYQQSLDQGLQFLIQYYNGEERAKGNILERFSAQQFPDLHSELNLSSLELGDSALYFCASSDWGSGELFFGEGSRLTVL.

The J gene is TRBJ1-4, the V gene TRBV28; 7 bases agree with TRBD1. The J segment lost 4 bases and the V segment lost 6 bases, leaving 2 bases of the junction unmatched. The CDR3 runs 13 residues. Germline values: CDR1 MDHEN, CDR2 SYDVKM. For the CDR3, the DNA is TGTGCCAGCAGACAGGGGTATAATGAAAAACTGTTTTTT. Translation: CASRQGYNEKLFF.

This clone was seen once. The chain links TRBV7-8 to TRBJ1-4; D remains ambiguous. Germline lookup yields CDR1 SGHVS and CDR2 FQNEAQ. The CDR3 has 13 amino acids. The ends were cut back, 7 bases at V and 7 bases at J, with 13 bases in the middle. The CDR3 DNA reads TGTGCCAGCACCCGAAGTCAGTTTGAAAAACTGTTTTTT. Translated, it gives CASTRSQFEKLFF.

This rearrangement joins TRBV18 to TRBJ2-2; D is possibly TRBD1 (6 bases). CDR3 length: 17 residues. Germline CDR1 reads KGHSH; CDR2 reads LQKENI. V was shortened by 0 bases and J by 4 bases, with 15 bases between the two germline ends. Written as DNA, the CDR3 is TGTGCCAGCTCACCACCGGTAGGGGGAGCGAGCACCGGGGAGCTGTTTTTT. It codes for CASSPPVGGASTGELFF. Drawing the rest from reference TRBV18 and TRBJ2-2, the complete variable domain is NAGVMQNPRHLVRRRGQEARLRCSPMKGHSHVYWYRQLPEEGLKFMVYLQKENIIDESGMPKERFSAEFPKEGPSILRIQQVVRGDSAAYFCASSPPVGGASTGELFFGEGSRLTVL.

The J gene is TRBJ1-2, the V gene TRBV5-1; D is unclear. In germline, CDR1 is SGHRS, CDR2 YFSETQ. V lost 5 bases and J lost 7, with 15 bases in between. The CDR3 sequence is 13 residues long. CDR3 DNA sequence: TGCGCCAGCAGTCCCGGGCCTCCTGGTGGCTACACCTTC. Protein product: CASSPGPPGGYTF.

The chain recombines TRBV5-1 with TRBJ2-5; 8 bases are a match to TRBD2. The CDR3 is 14 residues long. Losses at the gene ends were 4 bases for V and 4 bases for J; bases not matched to a gene: 6. Germline V lookup: CDR1 SGHRS, CDR2 YFSETQ. Here the CDR3 DNA reads TGCGCCAGCAGCCGCGGGGGGCCAGGAGAGACCCAGTACTTC. Its translation: CASSRGGPGETQYF.

V gene TRBV7-8 combines with J gene TRBJ1-2; 8 bases agree with TRBD1. In germline, CDR1 is SGHVS, CDR2 FQNEAQ. Unmatched junction bases numbered 3, after V lost 2 bases and J lost 4 bases. The CDR3 runs 14 residues. The CDR3 loop reads CASSLSTGAYGYTF. In DNA form, the CDR3 reads TGTGCCAGCAGCTTATCGACAGGGGCCTATGGCTACACCTTC.